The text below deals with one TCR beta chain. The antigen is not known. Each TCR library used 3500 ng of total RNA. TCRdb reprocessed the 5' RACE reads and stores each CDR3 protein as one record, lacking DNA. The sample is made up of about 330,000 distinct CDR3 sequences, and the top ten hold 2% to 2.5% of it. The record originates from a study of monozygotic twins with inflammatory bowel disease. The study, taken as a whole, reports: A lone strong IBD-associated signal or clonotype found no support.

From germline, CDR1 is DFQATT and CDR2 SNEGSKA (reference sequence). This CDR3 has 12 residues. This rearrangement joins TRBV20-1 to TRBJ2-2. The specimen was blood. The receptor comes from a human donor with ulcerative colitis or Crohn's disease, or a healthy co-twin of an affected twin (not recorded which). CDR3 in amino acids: CSAGPNTGELFF.